This entry concerns a single TCR beta chain. This clone was seen a few times. The target of this receptor is not known. The input lacks base qualities; no much larger clone sits a single base away. Receptors were amplified or captured by the immunoSEQ multiplex PCR assay. The multiplex PCR relied on a mix of 60 forward primers for TCR Vbeta segments and 13 reverse primers for TCR Jbeta segments. The CDR3 region of rearranged TCR beta genes was amplified from genomic DNA with a multiplex PCR assay. Amplified TCR beta libraries were sequenced as 87-base-pair reads on the Illumina HiSeq System. For the original study's pipeline: In a later analysis, around 80 million unique TCR beta chains were counted across the roughly 610 repertoires, and some 10 million of these chains were shared by at least two donors. To remove PCR and sequencing errors, raw reads were error-corrected and collapsed into unique sequences using a nearest-neighbor algorithm that merged closely related sequences. Alignment of CDR3 sequences to IMGT reference sequences was used to assign V, D and J gene segments. For a sequence to be retained, at least a six-nucleotide match to both a V gene segment and a J gene segment was required. A rearrangement counted as productive if the CDR3 had no stop codons and remained in frame with V and J, and every other rearrangement counted as non-productive. CDR3 was defined by IMGT convention, running from the second conserved V-encoded cysteine to the conserved J-encoded phenylalanine. The earlier analysis of 587 of the donors excluded sequences that lacked an unambiguous match to a single V gene segment. An earlier analysis of about 590 of the donors classified V segments as functional when productive rearrangements were above 56.7% and as segregating when the standard deviation between donors was above 5%. To diagnose cytomegalovirus status from the catalog of TCR beta chain sequences, a statistical classification framework was built. In a later analysis, V and J genes were assigned by comparing TCR nucleotide sequences against IMGT/GENE-DB human TR gene sequences. Using the TCRdist pipeline, a later analysis assigned CDR3 sequences along with most-parsimonious VDJ recombination scenarios. In a later analysis, every TCR beta chain was defined by the combination of its CDR3 amino acid sequence and its V-gene family, and reads without a unique V-gene family were dropped. To address suspected cross-contamination and a sequencing artifact, a later analysis removed a few hundred highly shared, low-generation-probability nucleotide sequences. For each public chain, a later analysis derived a clonal expansion index from normalized ranks of inferred template counts within each repertoire. In a later analysis, generation probabilities were computed with a VDJ recombination model fitted to out-of-frame rearrangements, and the resulting probabilities were checked against IGoR. A later analysis scored TCR-TCR, TCR-HLA and TCR-CMV co-occurrence with hypergeometric tests, applying a repertoire-size bias correction to TCR pairs. A later analysis estimated false discovery rates by permuting HLA or CMV assignments 20 times. In a later analysis, co-occurring TCRs were grouped using DBSCAN, and TCRdist sequence similarity was added for clustering within HLA-allele-positive subsets. Co-occurrence clustering excluded repertoires with fewer than 30,000 or more than 120,000 public chains, plus five with anomalous nucleotide sharing. TCRdb holds this immuneACCESS table with in-frame rearrangements only. Some clones are missing; in checked studies, unresolved V genes explain under half, and the rest has no known cause. From that table come the V and J calls and clone size; the DNA was used to work out D and trimming. The sample has under 200,000 clones on record, 65% to 70% of them singletons. Roughly 4.1% of the sample is held by the ten biggest clonotypes.

The data are from a study of cytomegalovirus exposure and HLA in healthy donors (dated by TCRdb to about 2017). Turning to the overall study: An earlier analysis of about 530 of the donors reported approximately 280 Gb of sequence data and 117 million unique TCR beta sequences obtained from around 170 million T cells. HLA typing included class I and class II loci at four-digit resolution. To predict cytomegalovirus infection status, the study combined high-throughput TCR immunosequencing, statistical association of individual TCRs with disease status, and machine learning. Donor age, sex, ethnicity and CMV serostatus were compiled alongside the repertoire data. Roughly 300 gigabases of sequencing data and tens of millions of unique TCR sequences were included in an early release covering about 700 HLA-typed donors. Among the roughly 390 genotyped donors, more than 70% belonged to the genetic ancestry cluster associated with self-reported Caucasian donors. In addition to the first cohort of approximately 650 subjects, a separate validation cohort of approximately 130 different subjects was used. Among roughly 400 genotyped donors of the cohort, an average of approximately 220,000 unique TCR beta nucleotide sequences was sequenced per donor, of which about 19% were non-productive. Every repertoire in the discovery cohort had been generated on one and the same sequencing platform. The study profiled the T cell repertoires of 666 subjects by immunosequencing and related them to cytomegalovirus serostatus. To decide whether each TCR beta V gene segment behaved as functional or pseudogenic, an earlier analysis of approximately 600 of the donors relied on high-throughput TCR beta sequencing. Rather than using new phenotypic data, the later analysis identified candidate immune exposures from TCR beta sequences and from how often those sequences occurred across donors. The study aimed to test whether cataloging public T cell receptors could reveal signatures of past pathogen exposure. Typing coverage varied by locus: roughly 629-630 donors for A, B, C, DRB1 and DQB1; roughly 560 for DQA1; about 590 for DPA1; approximately 470 for DPB1. In a later genetic analysis, genome-wide SNP genotypes for about 55% of the 666 donors were used, and that subset was treated as a discovery cohort. A handful of DR-DQ haplotypes were handled as single units for association and clustering because linkage in the cohort was strong. In a later analysis, previously published TCR beta repertoires from fewer than 750 donors were re-analyzed and high-resolution HLA genotyping was added so that TCR occurrence patterns could be studied. Broader findings and caveats from the paper: In a later analysis, several top co-occurrence clusters were reported to appear linked to parvovirus B19, influenza, CMV and Epstein-Barr virus. Compared with equally common non-associated chains, HLA-associated TCR beta chains in a later analysis were more clonally expanded and had lower generation probabilities. The authors suggested that the approach could potentially be generalized to other disease states and immunological phenotypes. According to a later analysis, TCR association rates differed among HLA loci, with DRB1 alleles showing the most associated TCRs and HLA-C alleles showing the fewest. Correlated functional status among segregating V segments might reflect linkage disequilibrium, but an unknown experimental factor could not be ruled out. When HLA alleles, especially DR and DQ, strongly co-occurred, TCR associations were difficult to assign to individual alleles. Presence/absence analyses assumed roughly uniform sequencing depth across donors, an assumption that may not hold. In an earlier analysis of fewer than 700 of the donors, most TCR beta V segments appeared in productive rearrangements about 87% or about 30% of the time, broadly matching IMGT annotations. Three of the identified cytomegalovirus-associated TCR beta chains were confirmed in vitro to be specific for cytomegalovirus antigens. A further reported finding was that TCR beta sequences accurately predicted the HLA-A and HLA-B alleles for most subjects in the first cohort. CMV serostatus was the only immune exposure information available for the cohort. Only TCR beta chains were sequenced in this cohort, and the absence of alpha or paired-chain data limited detectable features. Because HLA typing was unavailable for some donors at each locus, only the typed subset was used in association tests. A cluster of highly shared sequence variants was judged likely to be a technical artifact of the sequencing pipeline. The study gave a list of under 200 TCR beta chains associated with cytomegalovirus. Across donors, most TCR sequences were observed very rarely, whereas some public TCRs were present in many individuals. A later genetic analysis associated a missense DCLRE1C variant with V-gene and J-gene trimming of TCR beta chains, and an independent cohort replicated the association. Because counts were too low, 15 to 20 rarely observed V segments, including chromosome 9 orphons, were left out of the earlier analysis of about 500 of the donors. The classifier was reported to diagnose cytomegalovirus status with high specificity and sensitivity in both the original and validation cohorts. In a later genetic analysis, fewer N-insertions in productive TCRs were reported among donors in an Asian-associated ancestry cluster than the roughly 700-donor mean. In a later analysis, most CMV-associated TCR beta chains were found to appear HLA-restricted, with HLA associations seemingly driven largely by CMV exposure. At a false discovery rate of 0.05, a later analysis linked roughly 17,000 TCR beta sequences to specific HLA alleles.

The cohort comprised 670 or so healthy bone marrow donors. At the time of sampling, every cohort member was nominally healthy, though immune exposures that went unrecorded were likely present. The donor was CMV seropositive and belonged to the group of 250 to 300 seropositive cohort members. A peripheral blood sample was provided by each donor, and peripheral blood mononuclear cells were used for TCR beta sequencing. The Qiagen DNeasy Blood Extraction Kit was used to extract genomic DNA from the blood cell samples. The sequence was obtained from a woman under 30 in good health and CMV-seropositive. Source material: PBMCs.

CDR3 sequence: CATSSGGHQETQYF. The DNA reads TGTGCCACCAGCAGCGGAGGACACCAAGAGACCCAGTACTTC. The V and J segments used are TRBV15 and TRBJ2-5; a weak D assignment points to TRBD2 (5 bases agree). The germline V gene (reference sequence) supplies CDR1 LNHNV and CDR2 YYDKDF. CDR3 length: 14 amino acids, cysteine to phenylalanine. The sequence is cut down to CDR3 DNA, 42 bases in frame from base 1. V and J are truncated by 3 bases and 0 bases respectively, leaving an intervening sequence of 8 bases.